Each of the 13 T cell receptor beta chains below was sequenced from the same sample in a study of cytomegalovirus exposure and HLA in healthy donors. The PCR ran on 60 Vbeta and 13 Jbeta primers. Sequencing was performed with immunoSEQ multiplex PCR; in TCRdb, only in-frame clones are kept and a portion is missing. Counted here are approximately 130,000 clones, approximately 72% occurring once; the ten biggest clones make up 9% to 9.5%. Sequencing was carried out using PBMCs. Source of these receptors: a woman aged 50 to 65 in good health and CMV-seropositive.

The chain's CDR3 is CASSIRTGGDTEAFF. The CDR3 DNA reads as TGCGCCAGCAGCATACGGACAGGGGGTGACACTGAAGCTTTCTTT. The V gene is TRBV5-1, the J gene TRBJ1-1, with TRBD1 identical over 10 bases. The J segment lost 3 bases and the V segment lost 4 bases, leaving 6 bases of the junction unmatched. CDR3 size: 15 residues. Germline-derived CDR1 and CDR2 are SGHRS and YFSETQ.

This chain links TRBV9 with TRBJ2-5, with TRBD2 as a possible D gene (5 bases). The V end was cut by 0 bases, the J end by 0 bases, with 9 bases between. This CDR3 spans 15 amino acids. The germline V gene encodes CDR1 SGDLS and CDR2 YYNGEE. The CDR3: CASSVGAVYQETQYF. CDR3 DNA: TGTGCCAGCAGCGTAGGAGCGGTGTACCAAGAGACCCAGTACTTC.

This rearrangement joins TRBV7-3 to TRBJ1-1; D is unresolved. CDR1 and CDR2 from the germline V gene are SGHTA and FQGTGA. CDR3 size: 15 residues. V lost 0 bases, J lost 0 bases, and 8 bases lay in between. CDR3 coding DNA: TGTGCCAGCAGCTTAACGTCCAGGATGAACACTGAAGCTTTCTTT. Its protein is CASSLTSRMNTEAFF.

In this sample, this clone turned up a few times. The chain carries TRBV5-4 and TRBJ1-6; a possible D gene is TRBD1 (5 bases). V was clipped by 4 bases and J by 9 bases, with 17 bases between them. The V gene's germline CDR1 is SGHNT and CDR2 YYREEE (reference sequence). There are 15 residues in the CDR3. In nucleotides, the CDR3 is TGTGCCAGCAGCCGGGGGGGGACCCGAGGTTCACCCCTCCACTTT. Residues: CASSRGGTRGSPLHF.

In this sample, this clone turned up a few times. The chain combines TRBV15 with TRBJ2-5; maybe TRBD1 (5 bases). The V and J ends lost 0 bases and 4 bases respectively, with 9 bases between them. The CDR3 contains 14 residues. The germline V gene has CDR1 LNHNV and CDR2 YYDKDF (reference sequence). Here the CDR3 reads CATSRDHGAETQYF. Here the CDR3 DNA reads TGTGCCACCAGCAGAGACCATGGGGCAGAGACCCAGTACTTC.

The V and J genes are TRBV29-1 and TRBJ2-1, with D maybe TRBD1 (5 bases). The V gene lost 5 bases and the J gene lost 9 bases, with 17 bases spanning the gap. CDR1 is SQVTM, CDR2 ANQGSEA, per germline. The CDR3 loop spans 13 amino acids. CDR3 DNA: TGCAGCGTTCAGGGAAAAGGTGGGCCTGAGCAGTTCTTC. Protein sequence: CSVQGKGGPEQFF.

This chain connects TRBV5-8 to TRBJ2-7; tentatively, D is TRBD2 (5 bases). The V gene's germline CDR1 is SGHTS and CDR2 YDEGEE. Trimming pared 2 bases from V and 0 bases from J, leaving 12 bases between. There are 15 residues in the CDR3. CDR3 DNA: TGTGCCAGCAGCTTTCGGACTGCAGCCTCCTACGAGCAGTACTTC. Protein sequence: CASSFRTAASYEQYF.

The chain couples TRBV9 to TRBJ1-2, with TRBD1 as a possible D gene (6 bases). The CDR3 totals 15 residues. The ends were cut back, 0 bases at V and 0 bases at J, with 9 bases in the middle. Per germline, CDR1 SGDLS and CDR2 YYNGEE. The CDR3 DNA reads TGTGCCAGCAGCGTAGAGGCAGGGGCTAACTATGGCTACACCTTC. Amino acid sequence: CASSVEAGANYGYTF.

The sample holds a few counts of this clone. The chain carries TRBV27 and TRBJ2-1; TRBD1 might be the D (6 bases). Germline CDR1 reads MNHEY; CDR2 reads SMNVEV (reference sequence). Trimming shortened V by 3 bases and J by 7 bases, and 19 bases separated the two germline ends. The CDR3 extends over 16 amino acids. As DNA, the CDR3 is TGTGCCAGCAGTTTGGTCCCGGGACATTTGGGGAATGAGCAGTTCTTC. This codes for CASSLVPGHLGNEQFF.

The chain employs TRBV4-1 and TRBJ2-1; D possibly corresponds to TRBD1 (6 bases). The V and J ends lost 4 bases and 0 bases respectively, with 13 bases between them. The CDR3 totals 16 residues. Germline CDR1 reads MGHRA; CDR2 reads YSYEKL. CDR3 sequence: CASSLRGWSSYNEQFF. In DNA form, the CDR3 reads TGCGCCAGCAGCCTGAGGGGGTGGAGCTCCTACAATGAGCAGTTCTTC.

The chain employs TRBV6-5 and TRBJ1-6, with no clear D. CDR3 length equals 15 residues. Germline CDR1 MNHEY, CDR2 SVGAGI. V was clipped by 6 bases and J by 0 bases, with 9 bases between them. As DNA, the CDR3 is TGTGCCAGCAGAGCTGGTAGCTCCTATAATTCACCCCTCCACTTT. Translated, it gives CASRAGSSYNSPLHF.

The CDR3 loop is CASSPTTGFYEQYF. DNA of the CDR3: TGCGCCAGCAGCCCAACAACAGGGTTCTACGAGCAGTACTTC. The chain carries TRBV4-3 and TRBJ2-5, with a tentative D call TRBD1 (6 bases). The tail of the sequence fits TRBJ2-7 better, so the J call may be wrong. Germline assignment: CDR1 LGHNA and CDR2 YSLEER. The length of the CDR3 is 14 residues.

The chain has TRBV2 and TRBJ1-5; D might be TRBD1 (6 bases). Trimming took off 7 bases at V and 2 bases at J, with 15 bases between the two ends. Germline-derived CDR1 and CDR2 are SNHLY and FYNNEI. The length of the CDR3 is 15 residues. The CDR3 coding sequence is TGTGCCAGCAAAAGGGAAGGGGGGGGCAATCAGCCCCAGCATTTT. It codes for CASKREGGGNQPQHF.